This T cell receptor beta chain was found in a study of cytomegalovirus exposure and HLA in healthy donors. Study-level results: Researchers reported from a later analysis that most CMV-associated TCR beta chains appeared HLA-restricted. Most TCR beta V segments were productive about 87% or about 30% of the time in an earlier analysis. TCR association rates varied by HLA locus in a later analysis, with DRB1 highest and HLA-C lowest.

Points on this clone: Its antigen is unknown. Other DNA sequences in the sample encode the same CDR3.

Germline V gene data show CDR1 as MNHEY and CDR2 as SVGAGI. This CDR3 comprises 15 residues. V dropped 2 bases and J dropped 0 bases, with 9 bases sitting between them. The PCR was carried out with 60 Vbeta primers and 13 Jbeta primers. Assay used: immunoSEQ multiplex PCR; TCRdb lists only in-frame clones, some missing. The sample carries approximately 90,000 clones, around 77% recorded once. The chain recombines TRBV6-5 with TRBJ2-3; the D gene is possibly TRBD2 (6 bases). The material sequenced was PBMCs. The clonotype comes from a man younger than 40 in good health and CMV-seronegative. The CDR3 DNA is TGTGCCAGCAGTTACAGTGCGGGGAGCACAGATACGCAGTATTTT. The encoded protein is CASSYSAGSTDTQYF.